This T cell receptor beta chain was recorded in a study of PD-1 blockade in classical Hodgkin lymphoma (dated by TCRdb to the early 2020s). With regard to the full study: Nivolumab dosing was 3 mg/kg intravenously every 2 weeks, continuing until either disease progression or unacceptable toxicity. The study used TCR beta sequencing and CyTOF to define a peripheral blood immune signature of response to PD-1 blockade in classical Hodgkin lymphoma. The paper as a whole reports these results and caveats: Baseline diversity similar to that of newly diagnosed patients was observed in trial patients achieving complete response, whereas significantly lower diversity was observed in partial responders and progressors. The study was limited to a single clinical trial cohort, and causes of repertoire differences, possibly disease activity or prior therapy, remained undefined. Diversity was lower in patients who began nivolumab less than 1 year after ASCT, so these patients were left out of later analyses to avoid confounding by immune reconstitution. Baseline TCR diversity was reported as lower in newly diagnosed patients than in healthy donors, and lower still in relapsed/refractory patients. CD4+ but not CD8+ TCR diversity rose significantly by C4D1 (p=0.0027 vs p=0.16), most apparent in complete responders (p=0.02).

Genomic DNA was extracted with the Qiagen DNeasy kit from unsorted PBMCs and from negatively selected CD4+ and CD8+ fractions. Amplification of TCR beta CDR3 regions was done by immunoSEQ multiplex PCR with primers that anneal to V and J segments. A synthetic immune receptor repertoire was used to minimize amplification bias, and remaining bias was computationally removed after sequencing. The authors' pipeline ran thus. Custom Python scripts were used to quantify repertoire diversity as the Shannon entropy index. Unsorted, CD4+ and CD8+ repertoires were examined separately, except in combined analyses, for which CD4+ and CD8+ sequences were merged in silico. Clonal expansion was defined as a frequency increase of at least 2-fold after treatment compared with C1D1, and clones undetected at baseline were assigned a pseudocount of 0.5. Clones with 0 or 1 copy at C1D1 were classified as singleton clones, and clones with 2 or more copies were classified as non-singleton clones. By matching protein sequences in sorted samples from the same patient, clones expanded in unsorted samples were annotated as CD4+, CD8+ or unknown. Wilcoxon tests on paired samples were used to test changes in diversity from C1D1 to C4D1. This immuneACCESS table, as held by TCRdb, lists in-frame sequences with V and J called but not all clones. Of the missing ones, under half trace to an unresolved V gene in checked studies; the others have no known cause. V and J calls and clone size come straight from that table; D and trimming were deduced from the DNA. The sample table holds thousands of clones, of which around four fifths were seen once. The ten largest clones add up to less than 5% of the sample.

On this clone itself: Its antigen remains unidentified. One base away there is no much larger clone; base qualities are not given.

Trimming accounts for 3 bases at V and 3 bases at J, while the number of junction bases matched to no gene is 2. CDR1 is given as KGHSH and CDR2 as LQKENI, both from the germline V gene. The CDR3 covers 14 residues, taking in both the cysteine and the phenylalanine. This entry keeps only the CDR3 DNA: 42 bases, framed from base 1. Taken with the paper, the label for time point translates to: cycle 1 day 1 (C1D1), immediately before nivolumab initiation. Relapse after autologous stem cell transplantation had occurred in all trial patients, and cohorts A, B and C were distinguished by prior brentuximab vedotin exposure. A Miltenyi CD4+ T cell isolation kit was used for magnetic negative selection to purify CD4+ T cells from thawed PBMCs. The trial cohort included 55 to 65 patients with relapsed/refractory classical Hodgkin lymphoma, and each patient had a best overall response of complete response, partial response or progressive disease. Single-agent nivolumab was administered to trial patients in the multi-cohort phase II CheckMate 205 trial. An independent review committee assessed best overall response by applying the 2007 International Working Group response criteria. PBMCs from the trial were collected at three points: immediately before nivolumab initiation (C1D1), and during therapy at cycle 2 day 1 and cycle 4 day 1. After peripheral blood was drawn into 8 mL Vacutainer Cell Preparation Tubes, PBMCs were isolated by centrifugation and then cryopreserved. Purified CD4+ and CD8+ fractions were prepared only for cases in which an additional PBMC sample was available. On LS columns in a quadroMACS separator, the magnetically labelled cells were depleted, and the flow-through was collected as the purified fraction.

Here the chain combines TRBV18 and TRBJ1-5; TRBD1 fits 7 bases in the junction. The sequencing here drew on CD4+ T cells from blood, taken at baseline. The source is a human donor with classical Hodgkin lymphoma. CDR3 protein: CASSPTGFNQPQHF. The bases are TGTGCCAGCTCACCGACAGGGTTCAATCAGCCCCAGCATTTT.